The 20 T cell receptor beta chains below come from one sample, sequenced in a study of cytomegalovirus exposure and HLA in healthy donors. The PCR used 60 Vbeta and 13 Jbeta primers. The table came from immunoSEQ multiplex PCR; TCRdb's copy has only in-frame clones and leaves some out. The profile shows around 170,000 clones, roughly four fifths of them singletons. The sample taken for sequencing was PBMCs. Every receptor here comes from a woman aged 18 to 35 in good health and CMV-seronegative.

This clone was seen a handful of times. This rearrangement joins TRBV5-8 to TRBJ2-7, with 8 bases matching TRBD1. Germline V CDR1 and CDR2: SGHTS, YDEGEE. The length of the CDR3 is 15 residues. Unmatched junction bases numbered 8, after V lost 3 bases and J lost 3 bases. The CDR3 DNA is TGTGCCAGCAGCTACCCTACAGGGGGTCTCTACGAGCAGTACTTC. Protein: CASSYPTGGLYEQYF. Together with reference TRBV5-8 and TRBJ2-7, the CDR3 gives the full variable domain: EAGVTQSPTHLIKTRGQQATLRCSPISGHTSVYWYQQALGLGLQFLLWYDEGEERNRGNFPPRFSGRQFPNYSSELNVNALELEDSALYLCASSYPTGGLYEQYFGPGTRLTVT.

This sequence joins TRBV6-5 and TRBJ1-4; D might be TRBD1 (6 bases). Germline V gene data show CDR1 as MNHEY and CDR2 as SVGAGI. This CDR3 has 13 residues. Trimming took 3 bases from V and 5 from J, leaving 7 bases between them. This CDR3 reads CASSYDRNEKLFF. CDR3 sequence (DNA): TGTGCCAGCAGTTATGACAGGAATGAAAAACTGTTTTTT.

The V and J genes are TRBV2 and TRBJ2-5, with D hard to call. CDR1 and CDR2 from the germline V gene are SNHLY and FYNNEI. V dropped 3 bases and J dropped 2 bases, with 7 bases sitting between them. The CDR3 loop spans 13 amino acids. CDR3 DNA: TGTGCCAGCAGTGAGCCACGGCAAGAGACCCAGTACTTC. Translated, it gives CASSEPRQETQYF. Supplemented by reference TRBV2 and TRBJ2-5, the full variable domain reads EPEVTQTPSHQVTQMGQEVILRCVPISNHLYFYWYRQILGQKVEFLVSFYNNEISEKSEIFDDQFSVERPDGSNFTLKIRSTKLEDSAMYFCASSEPRQETQYFGPGTRLLVL.

The chain links TRBV28 to TRBJ1-2, with D unclear. The CDR3 length is 13 residues. Germline values: CDR1 MDHEN, CDR2 SYDVKM. Trimming pared 3 bases from V and 7 bases from J, leaving 12 bases between. The CDR3 nucleotides are TGTGCCAGCAGTTTTAGTTCGGGAGCTGGCTACACCTTC. Translated: CASSFSSGAGYTF.

The chain couples TRBV15 to TRBJ2-1; 7 bases line up with TRBD2. Germline-derived CDR1 and CDR2 are LNHNV and YYDKDF (reference sequence). With 0 bases clipped from V and 5 bases from J, the junction kept 7 bases outside the gene matches. The CDR3 has 16 amino acids. CDR3: CATSRDASGGNNEQFF. CDR3 DNA: TGTGCCACCAGCAGAGATGCTAGCGGAGGAAACAATGAGCAGTTCTTC.

Remarks on this clone: At one of its ends the junction is not consistent with the germline gene, which may arise from a read error. CDR3: CACSLSWGAYNSPLHF. For the CDR3, the DNA is TGTGCCTGCAGTTTAAGCTGGGGAGCCTATAATTCACCCCTCCACTTT. This rearrangement joins TRBV27 to TRBJ1-6; D unresolved. Germline V gene lookup returns CDR1 MNHEY and CDR2 SMNVEV (reference sequence). The CDR3 runs 16 residues.

Here the CDR3 reads CASSPMDRVWAATNEKLFF. In nucleotides, the CDR3 is TGTGCCAGCAGCCCGATGGACAGGGTGTGGGCTGCAACTAATGAAAAACTGTTTTTT. The V call is TRBV7-2, the J call TRBJ1-4; 8 bases are shared with TRBD1. CDR3 size: 19 residues. After removal of 5 bases from V and 0 bases from J, the junction contained 14 bases not matched to a gene. The V gene's germline CDR1 is SGHTA and CDR2 FQGNSA.

This chain joins TRBV9 and TRBJ2-5; D gene unclear. The DNA end lines up better with TRBJ2-7; the J call may be wrong. The V gene's germline CDR1 is SGDLS and CDR2 YYNGEE. There are 15 residues in the CDR3. The CDR3 is CASSVGHRPTYEQYF. The CDR3 nucleotides are TGTGCCAGCAGCGTAGGACACCGTCCCACCTACGAGCAGTACTTC.

DNA of the CDR3: TGTGCCAGCCACAAGGGGGTAAGGACTGAAGCTTTCTTT. Protein: CASHKGVRTEAFF. This chain joins TRBV18 and TRBJ1-1; possible D gene TRBD1, 6 bases. Between the trimmed V and J ends, which lost 8 bases and 5 bases, there was a span of 15 bases. Germline V lookup: CDR1 KGHSH, CDR2 LQKENI. CDR3 size: 13 residues.

The chain links TRBV7-2 to TRBJ1-5; TRBD1 is a possible D gene (5 bases). Germline V gene lookup returns CDR1 SGHTA and CDR2 FQGNSA. The ends were cut back, 3 bases at V and 7 bases at J, with 13 bases in the middle. There are 14 residues in the CDR3. The CDR3 region has the DNA TGTGCCAGCAGCTTTATCGGGGGTGGGCAGCCCCAGCATTTT. Protein sequence: CASSFIGGGQPQHF.

J is TRBJ1-6 and V is TRBV7-6; 7 nucleotides line up with TRBD1. CDR3 length: 16 amino acids. Germline V gene data show CDR1 as SGHVS and CDR2 as FNYEAQ. V shed 4 bases and J 13 bases; nucleotides not matched to a gene: 16. The CDR3 here is CASSSNRGAELSPLHF. CDR3 bases: TGTGCCAGCAGCTCGAACAGGGGCGCGGAACTGTCGCCCCTCCACTTT.

V is TRBV4-2 and J is TRBJ2-1; 10 positions match TRBD1. Germline-derived CDR1 and CDR2 are LGHNA and YNFKEQ. V dropped 4 bases and J dropped 3; count of bases not matched to a gene: 3. This CDR3 spans 15 amino acids. This CDR3 is CASSLGTGDYNEQFF. CDR3 bases: TGTGCCAGCAGCCTCGGGACAGGGGACTACAATGAGCAGTTCTTC.

This rearrangement joins TRBV18 to TRBJ2-7, with a weak D call TRBD1 (5 bases). Trimming removed 3 bases at V and 3 bases at J, with 12 bases between. This CDR3 is built from 14 residues. The germline V gene has CDR1 KGHSH and CDR2 LQKENI. CDR3 amino acids: CASSPIRQGYEQYF. The CDR3 nucleotides are TGTGCCAGCTCACCTATTCGGCAGGGCTACGAGCAGTACTTC.

This clone showed up just a few times. The chain combines TRBV7-8 with TRBJ2-3, with D possibly matching TRBD2 (6 bases). Germline V gene lookup returns CDR1 SGHVS and CDR2 FQNEAQ. V shed 5 bases and J shed 5 bases, with 14 bases lying between them. This CDR3 is 14 amino acids long. This chain's CDR3 is CASSHRDWGDTQYF. CDR3 in DNA: TGTGCCAGCAGCCACCGGGACTGGGGAGATACGCAGTATTTT.

The chain combines TRBV30 with TRBJ2-2; 13 positions match TRBD2. The V gene's germline CDR1 is GTSNPN and CDR2 SVGIG (reference sequence). The CDR3 has 16 amino acids. Trimming cost V 4 bases and J 3 bases; bases outside gene matches: 5. The CDR3 DNA is TGTGCCTGGAAACTAGCGGGAGGGCTGGACACCGGGGAGCTGTTTTTT. Protein sequence: CAWKLAGGLDTGELFF.

The rearrangement links TRBV27 to TRBJ2-5; 9 bases are shared with TRBD2. Trimming removed 4 bases from V and 0 bases from J; junction bases left unmatched: 6. The germline V gene encodes CDR1 MNHEY and CDR2 SMNVEV (reference sequence). This CDR3 is 16 amino acids long. CDR3 bases: TGTGCCAGCAGTTGGCTAGCGGGATCAAACCAAGAGACCCAGTACTTC. The encoded protein is CASSWLAGSNQETQYF.

V gene TRBV13 combines with J gene TRBJ2-2, with 7 bases aligning to TRBD2. The ends lost 6 bases at V and 7 bases at J; junction bases unmatched: 8. The CDR3 consists of 14 residues. Germline values: CDR1 PRHDT, CDR2 FYEKMQ (reference sequence). DNA of the CDR3: TGTGCCAGCAGTCAGAGGCTAGCGGACGGGGAGCTGTTTTTT. It codes for CASSQRLADGELFF.

The chain carries TRBV5-8 and TRBJ2-7, with TRBD1 as a possible D gene (6 bases). The CDR3 spans 14 residues. Trimming cost V 5 bases and J 0 bases, with 12 bases left between them. Germline values: CDR1 SGHTS, CDR2 YDEGEE. CDR3 bases: TGTGCCAGCAGTCACCGGGACAACTCCTACGAGCAGTACTTC. Translated, it gives CASSHRDNSYEQYF.

This clone has only a few counts. CDR3 in amino acids: CASSLNRGHPVPYEQFF. The CDR3 DNA is TGTGCCAGCAGCTTAAACAGGGGCCACCCGGTCCCTTATGAGCAGTTCTTC. V is TRBV7-2 and J is TRBJ2-1; 7 bases are a match to TRBD1. J gave up 8 bases and V 2 bases, and 15 bases lay outside the gene matches. The CDR3 has 17 residues. From germline, CDR1 is SGHTA and CDR2 FQGNSA.

The chain has TRBV19 and TRBJ1-3; D remains ambiguous. The CDR3 extends over 17 amino acids. Germline V gene sequence: CDR1 LNHDA, CDR2 SQIVND (reference sequence). V was pared by 8 bases and J by 0 bases, with 20 bases between. The CDR3 bases are TGTGCCAGTCGAGCCTTGGTCCGGGTCCACTCTGGAAACACCATATATTTT. The encoded protein is CASRALVRVHSGNTIYF.